The next 10 T cell receptor beta chains were all read from a single sample in a study of T cell clusters in autoimmune cytopenias. One tube held mixed TRB-A and TRB-B primer pools for touch-down PCR. TCRdb re-called the multiplex PCR reads and gives one entry per CDR3 protein, without DNA. Seen in this sample are approximately 10,000 distinct CDR3 sequences; the ten most common clones hold over 3.5%. TRB was amplified from 250 ng of peripheral blood genomic DNA per sample. Specimen: peripheral blood. The receptor source for this set is a human donor with an autoimmune cytopenia or autoimmune hepatitis (not recorded which).

V and J are TRBV11-1 and TRBJ2-7; the D call from TCRdb, TRBD1, cannot be confirmed without DNA. The CDR3 length is 15 residues. CDR1 and CDR2 (germline): SGHAT, FQDESV (reference sequence). CDR3 amino acids: CASSQGTTDPYEQYF.

The V and J genes are TRBV5-6 and TRBJ2-5. The CDR3 contains 13 residues. Germline assignment: CDR1 SGHDT and CDR2 YYEEEE. The CDR3 spells CASSWDFSGTQYF.

The chain recombines TRBV12-3 or TRBV12-4 with TRBJ2-2; no DNA is available, so the TRBD1 call from TCRdb remains unchecked. The CDR3 is made up of 16 amino acids. The CDR3 reads CASSRVRVANTGELFF.

Measured by frequency, this clonotype is medium-sized. The chain uses TRBV30 and TRBJ1-6. CDR1 and CDR2 from the germline V gene are GTSNPN and SVGIG (reference sequence). This CDR3 spans 15 amino acids. This CDR3 reads CAWSLGSAGGSPLHF.

This clonotype is identified as medium-sized from frequency. The chain combines TRBV12-3 or TRBV12-4 with TRBJ1-1; no DNA is available, so the TRBD1 call from TCRdb remains unchecked. The CDR3 totals 13 residues. CDR3 loop: CASSLVQGTEAFF.

This chain links TRBV30 with TRBJ1-6; TCRdb selects TRBD1, and the lack of DNA leaves this call unchecked. Germline V lookup: CDR1 GTSNPN, CDR2 SVGIG (reference sequence). The CDR3 sequence is 14 residues long. This CDR3 is CAWSVGQGYSPLHF.

Considering frequency, this clonotype is medium-sized. The gene calls are TRBV5-4 and TRBJ2-3; TCRdb returns TRBD1, unconfirmable since there is no DNA. The germline V gene has CDR1 SGHNT and CDR2 YYREEE (reference sequence). CDR3 length: 18 residues. The CDR3 region is CASSVHGLGVISTDTQYF.

Frequency places this clonotype as medium-sized. This sequence joins TRBV27 and TRBJ2-7; TCRdb calls TRBD1, which cannot be checked without DNA. The CDR3 length is 14 residues. Germline V gene lookup returns CDR1 MNHEY and CDR2 SMNVEV (reference sequence). The CDR3 loop reads CASSPHPAGYEQYF.

Its frequency marks this clonotype as medium-sized. The V call is TRBV6-5, the J call TRBJ2-7. The CDR3 sequence is 15 residues long. From germline, CDR1 is MNHEY and CDR2 SVGAGI. CDR3 in amino acids: CASSYGLGIRNEQYF.

CDR3 protein: CASSLSGLGRQQYF. The rearrangement links TRBV5-1 to TRBJ2-7; TCRdb names TRBD1, which stays unverified in the absence of DNA. This CDR3 contains 14 residues. From germline, CDR1 is SGHRS and CDR2 YFSETQ.